This T cell receptor beta chain appears in the sequencing data of a study of siplizumab effects on memory and regulatory T cells (dated by TCRdb to between 2018 and 2020). Regarding the research as a whole: The study examined how the anti-CD2 antibody siplizumab affects alloreactive T-cell subsets in allogeneic mixed lymphocyte reactions built from human PBMCs.

Additional sequencing covered unstimulated subsets from a few donor pairs, namely CD8+ effector memory, CD4+ naive, CD8+ TEMRA, CD4+ memory and CD8+ naive. Sorted unstimulated T cells, along with proliferating T cells recovered from mixed lymphocyte reactions, underwent TCRbeta CDR3 sequencing. Fresh whole blood from around 11 HLA-typed healthy donors was used to isolate PBMCs. Overall study results and their limits: Because sequences at frequencies below about 10^-5 were poorly captured, only a minor fraction of alloreactive clones could be mapped back to unstimulated subsets. Of the alloreactive CD4+ clones that could be mapped, the Treg-derived share averaged 68.8% with siplizumab compared with 25% to 30% in control reactions. The cumulative frequency of alloreactive sequences traceable to unstimulated CD4+ memory T cells was significantly reduced by siplizumab. About 75-95% of proliferating CD4+ or CD8+ clones could not be given a naive or memory phenotype. Whether proliferating Tregs from siplizumab cultures were suppressive was not functionally confirmed. Greater diversity appeared to be present in unstimulated naive T cells than in memory T cells, and a substantial contribution to the alloresponse seemed to be made by naive cells.

Worth noting for this clone: Its antigen is unknown. Base qualities are missing; no much larger clone stands one base away.

Receptor libraries were prepared by the immunoSEQ multiplex PCR assay. The deep sequencing platform assayed about 10^5 TCR templates per sample. Genomic DNA extracted from sorted T cells was used for TCRbeta CDR3 sequencing. The original methods were these. The R programming language was used for the clonal analysis of the TCRbeta CDR3 data. Unstimulated samples were compared with post-reaction CFSE-low samples to define alloreactive CD4+ and CD8+ clones. By matching sequences to the repertoires of sorted unstimulated Treg and non-Treg cells, each alloreactive CD4+ clone was assigned a regulatory or non-regulatory origin. TCRdb provides this immuneACCESS table in a form limited to in-frame rearrangements. Some clones are lacking; in checked studies, under half of them reflect an unresolved V gene, and why the rest are absent is not known. That table supplies the V and J calls and clone size; D and trimming were determined from the DNA. Here the sample has tens of thousands of clones; about 98% occur a single time. Of the sample, around 0.99% falls within the top ten clones.

Counted from cysteine to phenylalanine, this CDR3 has 13 amino acids. The entry retains the CDR3 DNA only, 39 bases that are in frame from base 1. The V end loses 3 bases and the J end loses 1 base, and a stretch of 7 bases separates them. CDR1 and CDR2 are read off the germline V gene as SGHRS and YFSETQ. Sequenced material: naive CD8+ T cells sorted from blood. The intended sense of this specimen's cell subset or site label: unstimulated naive T cells. The TCR comes from a human donor in good health. The V gene is TRBV5-1 and the J gene is TRBJ1-1; a tentative D call is TRBD1 (5 bases match). CDR3 reads: CASSSQGNTEAFF. The DNA reads as follows: TGCGCCAGCAGCTCGCAGGGGAACACTGAAGCTTTCTTT.